The 23 T cell receptor beta chains below all came from one sample that was sequenced in a study of T cells in localized non-small cell lung cancer (dated by TCRdb to 2018 to 2020). The library relied on the immunoSEQ multiplex PCR assay. TCRdb mirrors the immuneACCESS table, restricted to in-frame sequences. Some clones are absent from its copies; in checked studies, under half trace to an unresolved V gene, and the reason for the others is unknown. Counted in this sample were about 3,300 clones; about a quarter of them appeared once. The ten largest make up about 14% of the sample. The sample consisted of lung tumor tissue, taken before any cancer treatment. These receptors came from a male donor aged 60 or older with stage I lung adenocarcinoma.

V gene TRBV7-1 combines with J gene TRBJ2-1; no definite D call. TRBV7-1 is an ORF, and what it does is uncertain. The CDR3 sequence is 13 residues long. Between the trimmed V and J ends, which lost 5 bases and 6 bases, there was a span of 11 bases. The CDR3 region is CASSPTDGNEQFF. CDR3 sequence (DNA): TGTGCCAGCAGCCCCACCGATGGCAATGAGCAGTTCTTC.

The V gene is TRBV7-5, the J gene TRBJ1-2; the table assigns TRBD1, which was not confirmed against the DNA. TRBV7-5 counts as a pseudogene. This CDR3 is built from 16 residues. CDR3 nucleotide sequence: TGTGCCAGCAGCCGTTCGGCCGGGACAGGGGGCTATGGCTACACCTTC. Its translation is CASSRSAGTGGYGYTF.

The V call is TRBV28, the J call TRBJ1-5, with D uncertain. V lost 3 bases and J 4 bases, leaving 7 bases between the germline ends. This CDR3 has 13 amino acids. Germline CDR1 and CDR2: MDHEN and SYDVKM. This CDR3 reads CASSFTANQPQHF. DNA of the CDR3: TGTGCCAGCAGTTTTACAGCGAATCAGCCCCAGCATTTT.

The V and J genes are TRBV11-3 and TRBJ2-7, with 7 bases that match TRBD2. The ends lost 8 bases at V and 3 bases at J; junction bases unmatched: 10. Germline CDR1 is SGHNT and CDR2 is YENEEA. The CDR3 runs to 14 residues. The CDR3 coding sequence is TGTGCCAGCGCTTTGGGAGGGGCTTACTACGAGCAGTACTTC. Protein sequence: CASALGGAYYEQYF.

This sequence joins TRBV19 and TRBJ1-5; TRBD1 agrees at 7 bases. There are 17 residues in the CDR3. Germline V CDR1 and CDR2: LNHDA, SQIVND (reference sequence). The junction had 11 bases not matched to a gene; V was cut back by 2 bases and J by 4 bases. CDR3 amino acids: CASSIYQGGTANQPQHF. Here the CDR3 DNA reads TGTGCCAGTAGTATATATCAGGGAGGGACAGCTAATCAGCCCCAGCATTTT. The whole variable domain, remainder taken from reference TRBV19 and TRBJ1-5, is DGGITQSPKYLFRKEGQNVTLSCEQNLNHDAMYWYRQDPGQGLRLIYYSQIVNDFQKGDIAEGYSVSREKKESFPLTVTSAQKNPTAFYLCASSIYQGGTANQPQHFGDGTRLSIL.

The chain couples TRBV9 to TRBJ1-5; weak D call: TRBD1 (5 bases). Germline lookup yields CDR1 SGDLS and CDR2 YYNGEE. This CDR3 spans 15 amino acids. The V gene lost 3 bases and the J gene lost 1 base, with 11 bases spanning the gap. In DNA, the CDR3 is TGTGCCAGCAGCGCCCGGGAGGGGAGCAATCAGCCCCAGCATTTT. It specifies CASSAREGSNQPQHF.

The V gene is TRBV30, the J gene TRBJ1-1; TRBD1 is a possible D gene (5 bases). Germline V gene data show CDR1 as GTSNPN and CDR2 as SVGIG (reference sequence). The CDR3 sequence is 16 residues long. Between the trimmed V and J ends, which lost 2 bases and 5 bases, there was a span of 21 bases. CDR3 region: CAWSRPRGAKGTEAFF. As DNA, the CDR3 is TGTGCCTGGAGTCGCCCTCGAGGGGCGAAAGGGACTGAAGCTTTCTTT.

In this sample, this clone turned up many times. The rearrangement joins TRBV7-2 to TRBJ2-2; D is undetermined. CDR1 is SGHTA, CDR2 FQGNSA, per germline. The CDR3 is made up of 13 amino acids. The V gene lost 1 base and the J gene lost 6 bases, with 6 bases spanning the gap. CDR3 bases: TGTGCCAGCAGCTTAGGGCTAGCCGGGGAGCTGTTTTTT. It is translated as CASSLGLAGELFF.

A note on this clone: Other DNA variants within this sample encode the same CDR3. This chain links TRBV6-8 with TRBJ1-6; D not resolved. Germline V CDR1 and CDR2: MNHGY, SAAAGT. With 5 bases removed from V and 4 bases from J, the gap between germline ends came to 9 bases. The CDR3 is made up of 14 amino acids. For the CDR3, the DNA is TGTGCCAGCAGTGCGGGCCCTTATAATTCACCCCTCCACTTT. Amino acid sequence: CASSAGPYNSPLHF.

By sample fraction, this clone is medium-sized. The rearrangement links TRBV6-8 to TRBJ1-6; D gene ambiguous. In germline, CDR1 is MNHGY, CDR2 SAAAGT. V was shortened by 7 bases and J by 2 bases, with 6 bases between the two germline ends. The CDR3 runs 13 residues. CDR3 sequence: CASTGAYNSPLHF. Here the CDR3 DNA reads TGTGCCAGCACTGGGGCCTATAATTCACCCCTCCACTTT.

By proportion, this clone is large. The chain employs TRBV9 and TRBJ1-1; 9 bases fit TRBD1. Looked up from germline, CDR1 is SGDLS and CDR2 is YYNGEE. CDR3 length: 14 residues. V lost 4 bases to trimming and J lost 4 bases; unmatched junction nucleotides: 5. The CDR3 region is CASSFTGGFTEAFF. DNA of the CDR3: TGTGCCAGCAGCTTTACAGGGGGCTTCACTGAAGCTTTCTTT. Full variable domain (missing parts from reference TRBV9 and TRBJ1-1): DSGVTQTPKHLITATGQRVTLRCSPRSGDLSVYWYQQSLDQGLQFLIQYYNGEERAKGNILERFSAQQFPDLHSELNLSSLELGDSALYFCASSFTGGFTEAFFGQGTRLTVV.

The rearrangement uses TRBV19 and TRBJ1-5; no definite D call. The CDR3 totals 16 residues. Germline values: CDR1 LNHDA, CDR2 SQIVND (reference sequence). Trimming removed 3 bases from V and 6 bases from J, with 18 bases in between. The CDR3 sequence is CASSISVLPGTQPQHF. DNA for the CDR3: TGTGCCAGTAGTATTTCGGTACTCCCTGGAACTCAGCCCCAGCATTTT.

By share of the sample, this clone is large. The chain uses TRBV6-8 and TRBJ1-2; no clear D gene. Germline-derived CDR1 and CDR2 are MNHGY and SAAAGT. V dropped 4 bases and J dropped 8 bases, with 11 bases sitting between them. The CDR3 spans 12 residues. The CDR3 spells CASSLVGDGYTF. The DNA of the CDR3 is TGTGCCAGCAGTTTAGTGGGAGACGGCTACACCTTC.

This clone was seen a handful of times. V and J are TRBV11-3 and TRBJ2-1; 10 nucleotides line up with TRBD2. CDR3 length: 15 amino acids. V gave up 5 bases and J gave up 4 bases; unmatched junction bases: 5. Per germline, CDR1 SGHNT and CDR2 YENEEA. CDR3 sequence: CASSLSGGEYNEQFF. Written as DNA, the CDR3 is TGTGCCAGCAGCCTCAGCGGGGGGGAATACAATGAGCAGTTCTTC.

There are a few counts of this clone. V gene TRBV11-3 combines with J gene TRBJ2-1; 7 bases match TRBD2. Germline CDR1 and CDR2: SGHNT and YENEEA. There are 14 residues in the CDR3. Losses at the gene ends were 3 bases for V and 8 bases for J; bases not matched to a gene: 7. CDR3 sequence (DNA): TGTGCCAGCAGCTTTTGGGGGGGTCGGGATGAGCAGTTCTTC. This gives the protein CASSFWGGRDEQFF.

The chain uses TRBV10-3 and TRBJ1-5, with D unresolved. V was shortened by 0 bases and J by 7 bases, with 4 bases between the two germline ends. CDR3 size: 12 residues. The germline CDR1 and CDR2 sequences are ENHRY and SYGVKD. The CDR3 DNA sequence: TGTGCCATCAGTGAGTCGGAACAGCCCCAGCATTTT. This encodes CAISESEQPQHF.

This clone is medium-sized within its sample. This chain joins TRBV12-2 and TRBJ1-2. TRBV12-2 is labeled a pseudogene. The CDR3 sequence is 14 residues long. For the CDR3, the DNA is TGTGCAACAGCACCCAAGTTGGCTAACTATGGCTACACCTTC. Translation: CATAPKLANYGYTF.

This clone rates as medium-sized. The chain recombines TRBV9 with TRBJ2-7; 9 bases map to TRBD2. This CDR3 spans 15 amino acids. Germline CDR1 and CDR2: SGDLS and YYNGEE. V was pared by 5 bases and J by 3 bases, with 9 bases of the junction left unmatched. CDR3 loop: CASSGPQRGVYEQYF. The CDR3 region has the DNA TGTGCCAGCAGTGGACCGCAGCGGGGGGTCTACGAGCAGTACTTC. Together with reference TRBV9 and TRBJ2-7, the CDR3 gives the full variable domain: DSGVTQTPKHLITATGQRVTLRCSPRSGDLSVYWYQQSLDQGLQFLIQYYNGEERAKGNILERFSAQQFPDLHSELNLSSLELGDSALYFCASSGPQRGVYEQYFGPGTRLTVT.

The genes are TRBV19 and TRBJ1-6; no reliable D call. V was shortened by 2 bases and J by 9 bases, with 11 bases between the two germline ends. CDR1 and CDR2 from the germline V gene are LNHDA and SQIVND (reference sequence). The CDR3 sequence is 14 residues long. CDR3 protein: CASSIRELGSPLHF. CDR3 nucleotide sequence: TGTGCCAGTAGTATAAGGGAATTAGGTTCACCCCTCCACTTT.

Only a few counts were recorded for this clone. The chain has TRBV6-8 and TRBJ1-1, with unresolved D. The length of the CDR3 is 13 residues. The germline V and J ends were trimmed by 5 bases and 1 base, with 8 bases remaining between them. CDR1 is MNHGY and CDR2 is SAAAGT in the germline V gene. The CDR3 region has the DNA TGTGCCAGCAGTGTAGAGGAGAACACTGAAGCTTTCTTT. It codes for CASSVEENTEAFF.

This clone was seen more than once but under ten times. Here the CDR3 reads CASSVIRDTQYF. DNA of the CDR3: TGTGCCAGCAGCGTCATCCGGGATACGCAGTATTTT. The chain couples TRBV9 to TRBJ2-3; D gene uncertain. The germline V gene has CDR1 SGDLS and CDR2 YYNGEE. This CDR3 has 12 residues. The germline V and J ends were trimmed by 2 bases and 6 bases, with 7 bases remaining between them.

V is TRBV19 and J is TRBJ2-7; TRBD1 aligns across 8 bases. V shed 5 bases, J shed 6 bases, and the junction held 9 bases outside the gene matches. Germline-derived CDR1 and CDR2 are LNHDA and SQIVND (reference sequence). This CDR3 contains 14 residues. CDR3 amino acids: CASSPGQGRGEQYF. CDR3 coding DNA: TGTGCCAGTAGTCCCGGACAGGGAAGAGGCGAGCAGTACTTC.

V gene TRBV5-1 combines with J gene TRBJ1-1; weak D call: TRBD1 (6 bases). Per germline, CDR1 SGHRS and CDR2 YFSETQ. Deletions cut 3 bases from V and 0 bases from J, with 12 bases between. This CDR3 region has 15 residues. The CDR3 here is CASSSQDRLNTEAFF. CDR3 in DNA: TGCGCCAGCAGCTCACAAGACAGGCTGAACACTGAAGCTTTCTTT.